This TCR beta chain was sequenced during a study of lymphopenia after photon versus proton radiotherapy. Notes on the study in general: In patients who died, overall survival fell as post-nadir TCR diversity dropped more. After the lymphocyte nadir, photon-treated repertoires showed oligoclonal expansion, especially of CD8+ Temra cells.

V was cut by 6 bases and J by 4 bases, with 12 bases left in between. The CDR3 covers 13 residues. The germline gives CDR1 WNHNN, CDR2 SYGVQD (reference sequence). Produced via immunoSEQ multiplex PCR; TCRdb's table is partial and in-frame only. The sample consists of approximately 45,000 clones, 85% to 90% of them appearing once. This clone has just a few counts. Antigen specificity is unknown. This specimen was peripheral blood, taken from a patient treated with photon-based radiotherapy. This chain uses TRBV10-1 with TRBJ1-2; the D is unclear. This receptor was taken from a man between 35 and 55 years old with gastric cancer. CDR3 in amino acids: CASSRSRSYGYTF. In DNA form, the CDR3 reads TGCGCCAGCAGCAGGTCCCGGAGCTATGGCTACACCTTC.